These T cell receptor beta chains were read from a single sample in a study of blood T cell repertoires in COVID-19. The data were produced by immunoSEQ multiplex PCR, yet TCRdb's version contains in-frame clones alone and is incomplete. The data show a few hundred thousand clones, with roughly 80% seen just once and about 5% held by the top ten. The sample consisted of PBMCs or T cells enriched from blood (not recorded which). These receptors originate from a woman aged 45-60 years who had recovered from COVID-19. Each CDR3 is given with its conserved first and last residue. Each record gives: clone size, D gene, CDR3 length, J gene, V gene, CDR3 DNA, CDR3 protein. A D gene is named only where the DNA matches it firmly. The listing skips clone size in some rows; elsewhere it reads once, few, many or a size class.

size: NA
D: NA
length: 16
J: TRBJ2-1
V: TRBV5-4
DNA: TGTGCCAGCAGCCCGGATCTTCTGACTCATCATGGCGAGCAGTTCTTC
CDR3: CASSPDLLTHHGEQFF

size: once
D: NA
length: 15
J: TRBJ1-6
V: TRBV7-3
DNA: TGTGCCAGCAGCCGGGACACCGCCTATAATTCACCCCTCCACTTT
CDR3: CASSRDTAYNSPLHF

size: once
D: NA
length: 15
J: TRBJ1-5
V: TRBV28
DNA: TGTGCCAGCAGTTTACCCCAGGGGAGCAATCAGCCCCAGCATTTT
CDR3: CASSLPQGSNQPQHF

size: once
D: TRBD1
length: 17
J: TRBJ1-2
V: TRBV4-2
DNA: TGTGCCAGCAGCTTACAGGGGCGCGCGAATCATAACTATGGCTACACCTTC
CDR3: CASSLQGRANHNYGYTF

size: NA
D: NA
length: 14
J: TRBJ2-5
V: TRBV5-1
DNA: TGCGCCAGCAGCTGGAAGGACAGCCAAGAGACCCAGTACTTC
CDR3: CASSWKDSQETQYF

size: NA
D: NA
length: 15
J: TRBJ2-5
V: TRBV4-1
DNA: TGCGCCAGCAGCCAAGTGAGAGACTGGTCGGAGACCCAGTACTTC
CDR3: CASSQVRDWSETQYF

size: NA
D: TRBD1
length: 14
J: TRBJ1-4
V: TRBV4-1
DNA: TGCGCCAGCAGCCTTGGACAGGGGGGTGAAAAACTGTTTTTT
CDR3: CASSLGQGGEKLFF

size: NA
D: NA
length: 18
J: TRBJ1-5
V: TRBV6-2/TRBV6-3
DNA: TGTGCCAGCAGTCCCTGGGGACACCAGAGTGGGAGCAATCAGCCCCAGCATTTT
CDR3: CASSPWGHQSGSNQPQHF

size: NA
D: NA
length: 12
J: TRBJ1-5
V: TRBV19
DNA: TGTGCCAGTGGCCCTTCTCTTCAGCCCCAGCATTTT
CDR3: CASGPSLQPQHF

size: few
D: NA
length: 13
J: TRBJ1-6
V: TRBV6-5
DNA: TGTGCCAGCAGCCTTGGGTGGGCAACACCCCTCCACTTT
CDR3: CASSLGWATPLHF

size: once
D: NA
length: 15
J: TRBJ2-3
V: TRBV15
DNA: TGTGCCACCAGCAGAGATTTGCGAAGCACAGATACGCAGTATTTT
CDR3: CATSRDLRSTDTQYF

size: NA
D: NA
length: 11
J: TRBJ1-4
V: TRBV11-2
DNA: TGTGCCAGCAGCCTTTCGGGAAAACTGTTTTTT
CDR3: CASSLSGKLFF

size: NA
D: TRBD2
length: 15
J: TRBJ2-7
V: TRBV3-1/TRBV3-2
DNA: TGTGCCAGCAGCCAAGTCCTAGCGGGAGCCTACGAGCAGTACTTC
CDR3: CASSQVLAGAYEQYF

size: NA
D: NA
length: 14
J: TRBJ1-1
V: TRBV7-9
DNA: TGTGCCAGCAGCTCCAGCGGAGGGGAGACTGAAGCTTTCTTT
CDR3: CASSSSGGETEAFF

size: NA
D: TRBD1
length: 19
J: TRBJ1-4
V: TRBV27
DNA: TGTGCCAGCAGTTTCCGGCCCGGACAGGGGGTGAGGACTAATGAAAAACTGTTTTTT
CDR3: CASSFRPGQGVRTNEKLFF

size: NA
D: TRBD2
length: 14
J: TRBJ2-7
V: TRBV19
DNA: TGTGCCAGTAGTATATTTAGCGGGAGTAACGAGCAGTACTTC
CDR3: CASSIFSGSNEQYF

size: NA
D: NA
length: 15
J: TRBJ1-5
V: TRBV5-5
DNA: TGTGCCAGCAGCTTTGCAGATTATAGCAATCAGCCCCAGCATTTT
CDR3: CASSFADYSNQPQHF

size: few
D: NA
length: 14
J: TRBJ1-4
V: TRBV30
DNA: TGTGCCTGGAGTGTACGGGGGGCGGGTGAAAAACTGTTTTTT
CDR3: CAWSVRGAGEKLFF

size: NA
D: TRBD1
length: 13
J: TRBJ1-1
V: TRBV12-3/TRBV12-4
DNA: TGTGCCAACCCGACAGGGCGGGGCACTGAAGCTTTCTTT
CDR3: CANPTGRGTEAFF

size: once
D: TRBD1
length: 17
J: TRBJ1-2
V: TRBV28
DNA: TGTGCCAGCAGTTTAAGATCTATGGCGCAGGGGGGAGAAGGCTACACCTTC
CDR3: CASSLRSMAQGGEGYTF

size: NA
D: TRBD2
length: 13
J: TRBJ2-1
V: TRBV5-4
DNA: TGTGCCAGCAGCTTAGCGGGAGTACATGAGCAGTTCTTC
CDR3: CASSLAGVHEQFF

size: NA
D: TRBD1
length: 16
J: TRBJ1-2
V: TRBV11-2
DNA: TGTGCCAGCAGCCTCCTTGGACTTCAGGGGGGCTATGGCTACACCTTC
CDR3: CASSLLGLQGGYGYTF

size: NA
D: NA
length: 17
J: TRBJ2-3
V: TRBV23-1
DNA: TGCGCCAGCAGTCAATCGAGTATCAGGTGGAGGACAGATACGCAGTATTTT
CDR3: CASSQSSIRWRTDTQYF

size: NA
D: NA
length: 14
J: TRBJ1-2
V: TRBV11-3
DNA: TGTGCCAGCAGCCAGCAGGGGCCTGACTATGGCTACACCTTC
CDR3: CASSQQGPDYGYTF

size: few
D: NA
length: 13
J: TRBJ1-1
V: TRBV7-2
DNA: TGTGCCAGCAGCTTAGCCGGGGACACTGAAGCTTTCTTT
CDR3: CASSLAGDTEAFF

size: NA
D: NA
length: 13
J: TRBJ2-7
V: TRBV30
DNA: TGTGCCTGGGGGCGCGACATTCCCTACGAGCAGTACTTC
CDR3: CAWGRDIPYEQYF

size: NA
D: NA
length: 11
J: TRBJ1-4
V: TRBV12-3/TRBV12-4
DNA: TGTGCCAGCACTCGGACAGCTAAACTGTTTTTT
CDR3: CASTRTAKLFF

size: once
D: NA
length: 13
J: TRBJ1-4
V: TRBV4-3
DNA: TGCGCCAGCAGCCAAGATACAGGGGAAAAACTGTTTTTT
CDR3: CASSQDTGEKLFF

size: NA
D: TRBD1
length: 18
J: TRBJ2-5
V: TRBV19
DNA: TGTGCCAGTAGTAGCGGCAGGGGGACCCCCGCTACCCAAGAGACCCAGTACTTC
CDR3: CASSSGRGTPATQETQYF

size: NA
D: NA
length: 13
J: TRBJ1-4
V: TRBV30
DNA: TGTGCCTGGAGTGTATGGACATATGAAAAACTGTTTTTT
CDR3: CAWSVWTYEKLFF

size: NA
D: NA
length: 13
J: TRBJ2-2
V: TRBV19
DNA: TGTGCCAGTATTAGACAGAACACCGGGGAGCTGTTTTTT
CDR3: CASIRQNTGELFF

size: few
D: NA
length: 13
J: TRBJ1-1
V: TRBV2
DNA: TGTGCCAGCACCCTGGGAAAGGGGACTGAAGCTTTCTTT
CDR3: CASTLGKGTEAFF

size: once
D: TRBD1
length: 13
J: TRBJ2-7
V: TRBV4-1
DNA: TGCGCCAGCAGCGCTGGGACAGCATACGAGCAGTACTTC
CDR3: CASSAGTAYEQYF

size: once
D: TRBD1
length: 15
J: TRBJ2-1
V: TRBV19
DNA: TGTGCCAGTAAAACAGGGGATAGCTCCTACAATGAGCAGTTCTTC
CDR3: CASKTGDSSYNEQFF

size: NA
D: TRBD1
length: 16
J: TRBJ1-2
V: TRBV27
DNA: TGTGCCAGCAAACTCCTCGGACAGGGGGCTTACTATGGCTACACCTTC
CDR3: CASKLLGQGAYYGYTF

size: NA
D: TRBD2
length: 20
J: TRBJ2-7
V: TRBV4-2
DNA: TGTGCCAGCAGCCAGGGCTGGTCTAGCGGGAGTCCCATCCCCCCCTACGAGCAGTACTTC
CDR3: CASSQGWSSGSPIPPYEQYF

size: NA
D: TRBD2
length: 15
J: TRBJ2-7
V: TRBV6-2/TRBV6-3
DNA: TGTGCCAGCAGTTATCTAGCGGGTAGCTCCTACGAGCAGTACTTC
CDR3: CASSYLAGSSYEQYF